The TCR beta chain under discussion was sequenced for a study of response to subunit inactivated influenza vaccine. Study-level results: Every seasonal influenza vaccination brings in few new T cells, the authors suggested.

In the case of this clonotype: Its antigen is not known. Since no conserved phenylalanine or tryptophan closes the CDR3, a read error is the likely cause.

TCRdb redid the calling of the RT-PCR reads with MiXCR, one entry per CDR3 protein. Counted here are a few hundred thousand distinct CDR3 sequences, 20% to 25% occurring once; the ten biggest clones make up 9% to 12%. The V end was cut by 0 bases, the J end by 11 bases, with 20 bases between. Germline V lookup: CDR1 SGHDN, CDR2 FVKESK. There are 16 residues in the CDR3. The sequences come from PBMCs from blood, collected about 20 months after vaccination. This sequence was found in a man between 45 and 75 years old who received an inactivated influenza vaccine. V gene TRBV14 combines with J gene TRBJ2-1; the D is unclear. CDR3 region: CASSQDFGPQHNQQFS. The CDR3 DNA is TGTGCCAGCAGCCAAGATTTTGGACCACAGCATAATCAGCAGTTCTCC.